One sample yielded the 5 T cell receptor beta chains listed below, sequenced in a study of shared clonotypes between healthy human individuals. Method: immunoSEQ multiplex PCR; TCRdb's copy keeps in-frame clones and lacks some. The sample lists about 870,000 clones; around 92% were seen once. Naive CD8 cells, CD45RO-negative and positively selected for CCR7, excluded terminally differentiated effector memory CD45RA+ cells. Sequenced: naive CD8+ T cells sorted from blood. These receptors were obtained from a man between 25 and 39 years old in good health.

The chain couples TRBV4-2 to TRBJ2-1; 7 bases are a match to TRBD1. Trimming cost V 1 base and J 2 bases; bases outside gene matches: 2. There are 15 residues in the CDR3. The germline CDR1 and CDR2 sequences are LGHNA and YNFKEQ. CDR3 nucleotides: TGTGCCAGCAGCCAAGGACAGGGTCCCTACAATGAGCAGTTCTTC. Its translation: CASSQGQGPYNEQFF.

V and J are TRBV7-2 and TRBJ2-7, with D possibly TRBD2 on 6 matching bases. This CDR3 has 14 residues. V was shortened by 6 bases and J by 5 bases, with 17 bases between the two germline ends. Germline V CDR1 and CDR2: SGHTA, FQGNSA. DNA for the CDR3: TGTGCCAGCAGTATTTCCCGCGGGGCTGACGAGCAGTACTTC. Translated: CASSISRGADEQYF.

The chain has TRBV27 and TRBJ2-7; no clear D gene. Germline V gene data show CDR1 as MNHEY and CDR2 as SMNVEV (reference sequence). The germline V and J ends were trimmed by 6 bases and 2 bases, with 8 bases remaining between them. This CDR3 comprises 12 residues. In DNA, the CDR3 is TGTGCCAGCAGCCCCGACCCCTACGAGCAGTACTTC. Protein sequence: CASSPDPYEQYF.

The chain recombines TRBV29-1 with TRBJ2-7, with D possibly TRBD1 on 5 matching bases. CDR3 length: 13 residues. V was pared by 4 bases and J by 2 bases, with 12 bases between. CDR1 and CDR2 (germline): SQVTM, ANQGSEA. CDR3 region: CSVAPDRAYEQYF. The CDR3 DNA reads as TGCAGCGTTGCCCCCGACAGAGCCTACGAGCAGTACTTC.

The count of this clone is one. The chain is built from TRBV6-5 and TRBJ2-7; a possible D gene is TRBD2 (6 bases). CDR1 and CDR2 from the germline V gene are MNHEY and SVGAGI. Trimming pared 0 bases from V and 3 bases from J, leaving 12 bases between. The CDR3 has 15 residues. The CDR3 is CASSYSYGSGYEQYF. The CDR3 DNA is TGTGCCAGCAGTTACTCCTACGGGAGCGGCTACGAGCAGTACTTC.